The clone carrying this TCR beta chain was observed a few times. Its antigen is unknown. The data stem from a study of CD8 T cells in ankylosing spondylitis. Whole-study findings and limits: Seemingly characteristic of ankylosing spondylitis blood was a TCR beta motif consisting of eight highly homologous variants.

TCRdb redid the calling of the 5' RACE reads with MiXCR, one entry per CDR3 protein. The sample includes approximately 540,000 distinct CDR3 sequences, over 9.5% of them seen just once. Specimen: blood, either unsorted or a sorted T cell fraction (not recorded which). The TCR comes from a male donor with ankylosing spondylitis.

CDR3 sequence reads: CASSWTGEEQFF. The CDR3 bases are TGTGCCAGCAGTTGGACAGGGGAGGAGCAGTTCTTC. The J gene is TRBJ2-1, the V gene TRBV5-5, with 9 bases aligning to TRBD1. CDR3 length: 12 residues. The germline V gene encodes CDR1 SGHKS and CDR2 YYEKEE (reference sequence). V shed 5 bases and J 10 bases; nucleotides not matched to a gene: 4.